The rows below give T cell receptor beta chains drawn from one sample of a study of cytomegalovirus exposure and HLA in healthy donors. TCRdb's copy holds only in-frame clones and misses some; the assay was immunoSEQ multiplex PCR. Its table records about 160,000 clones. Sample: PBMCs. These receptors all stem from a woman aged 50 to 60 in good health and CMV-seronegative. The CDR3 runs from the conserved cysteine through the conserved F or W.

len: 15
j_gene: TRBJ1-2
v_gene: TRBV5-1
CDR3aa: CASSDRTGGSSGYTF

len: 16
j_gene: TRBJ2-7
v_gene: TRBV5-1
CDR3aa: CASSGGDSLRSYEQYF

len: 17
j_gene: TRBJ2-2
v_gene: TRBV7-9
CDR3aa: CASSLDGNRARTGELFF

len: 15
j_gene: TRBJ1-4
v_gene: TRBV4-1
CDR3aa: CASSRQRGSNEKLFF

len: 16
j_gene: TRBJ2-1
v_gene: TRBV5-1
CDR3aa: CASSLWTSGGADEQFF

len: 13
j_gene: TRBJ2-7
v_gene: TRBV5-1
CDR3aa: CASSLDQSYEQYF

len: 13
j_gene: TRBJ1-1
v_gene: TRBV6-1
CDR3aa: CASSTQTETEAFF

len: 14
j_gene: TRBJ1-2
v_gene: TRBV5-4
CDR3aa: CASSKGTGEVGYTF

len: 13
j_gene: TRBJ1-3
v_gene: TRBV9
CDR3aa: CASSRLSGNTIYF

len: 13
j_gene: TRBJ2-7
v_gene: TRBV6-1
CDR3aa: CASSRDILYEQYF

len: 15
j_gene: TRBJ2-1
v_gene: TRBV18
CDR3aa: CASSPGTGTYNEQFF

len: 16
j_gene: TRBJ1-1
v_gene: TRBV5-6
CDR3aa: CASSPPGQAGWNEAFF

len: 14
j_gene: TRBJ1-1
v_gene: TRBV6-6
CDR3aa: CASIRQGGNTEAFF

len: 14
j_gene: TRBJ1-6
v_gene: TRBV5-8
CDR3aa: CASSSRTGNSPLHF

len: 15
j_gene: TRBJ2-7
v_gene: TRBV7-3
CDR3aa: CASSLDPSGSNEQYF

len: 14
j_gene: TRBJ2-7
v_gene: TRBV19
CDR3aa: CASSHRDKGYEQYF

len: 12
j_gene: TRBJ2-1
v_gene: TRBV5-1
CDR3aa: CASSQQGHEQFF

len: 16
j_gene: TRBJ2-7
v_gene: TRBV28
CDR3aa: CASTDPGEDRSYEQYF

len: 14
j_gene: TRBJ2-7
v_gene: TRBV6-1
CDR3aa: CASQSRDRGGEQYF

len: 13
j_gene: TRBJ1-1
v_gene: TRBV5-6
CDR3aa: CASSRRQGTEAFF

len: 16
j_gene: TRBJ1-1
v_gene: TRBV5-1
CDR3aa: CASSQGTGRIGTEAFF

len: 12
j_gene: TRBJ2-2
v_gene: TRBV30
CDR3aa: CAWVRGTGELFF